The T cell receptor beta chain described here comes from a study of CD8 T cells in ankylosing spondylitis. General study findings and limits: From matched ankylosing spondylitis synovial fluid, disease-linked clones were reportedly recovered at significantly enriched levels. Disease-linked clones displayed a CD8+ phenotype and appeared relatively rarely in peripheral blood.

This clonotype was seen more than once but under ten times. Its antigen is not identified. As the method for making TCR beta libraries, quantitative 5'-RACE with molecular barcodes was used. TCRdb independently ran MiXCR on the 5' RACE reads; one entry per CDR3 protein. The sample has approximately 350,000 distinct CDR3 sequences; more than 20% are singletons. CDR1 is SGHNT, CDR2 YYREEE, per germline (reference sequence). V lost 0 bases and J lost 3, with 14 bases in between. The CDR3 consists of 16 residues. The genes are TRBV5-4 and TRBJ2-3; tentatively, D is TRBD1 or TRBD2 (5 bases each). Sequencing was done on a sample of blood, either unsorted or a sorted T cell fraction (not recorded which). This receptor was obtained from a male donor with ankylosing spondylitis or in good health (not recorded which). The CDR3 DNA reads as TGTGCCAGCAGCTTGGCCAGGGAGCGTAATACAGATACGCAGTATTTT. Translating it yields CASSLARERNTDTQYF.